This T cell receptor beta chain was documented in a study of blood T cell repertoires in COVID-19. Across the whole study: Acute and convalescent COVID-19 samples came from the United States, Italy and Spain.

As processed by the authors: By means of reference gene primer amplification, nucleated cell counts were estimated. Generated by immunoSEQ multiplex PCR, the TCRdb table keeps only in-frame clones and is missing some. From that table come the V and J calls and clone size; the DNA was used to work out D and trimming. Here the sample spans tens of thousands of clones, roughly 80% being singletons. Trimming removed 7 bases from V and 6 bases from J; junction bases left unmatched: 3. This CDR3 contains 12 residues. Germline V gene sequence: CDR1 SGHNT, CDR2 YYREEE (reference sequence). The TCR sequence derives from a man at least 80 years old with active or convalescent COVID-19. The chain recombines TRBV5-4 with TRBJ2-2; 7 positions agree with TRBD2. Sequencing input: peripheral blood. CDR3 bases: TGTGCCAGCGGGAGGGTCGCCGGGGAGCTGTTTTTT. This translates into CASGRVAGELFF.